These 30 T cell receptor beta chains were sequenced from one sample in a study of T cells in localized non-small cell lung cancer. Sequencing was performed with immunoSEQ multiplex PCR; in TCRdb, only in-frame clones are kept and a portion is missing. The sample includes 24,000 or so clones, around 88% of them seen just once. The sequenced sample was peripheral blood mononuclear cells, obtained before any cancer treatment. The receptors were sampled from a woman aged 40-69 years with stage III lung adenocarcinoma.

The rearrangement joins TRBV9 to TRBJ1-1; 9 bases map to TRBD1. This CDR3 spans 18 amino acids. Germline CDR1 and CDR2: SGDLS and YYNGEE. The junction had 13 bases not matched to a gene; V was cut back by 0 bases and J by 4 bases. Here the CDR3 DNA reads TGTGCCAGCAGCGTAGCAGCGGGAGGGGGACAGGGAGGCACTGAAGCTTTCTTT. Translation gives CASSVAAGGGQGGTEAFF. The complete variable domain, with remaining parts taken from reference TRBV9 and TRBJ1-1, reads DSGVTQTPKHLITATGQRVTLRCSPRSGDLSVYWYQQSLDQGLQFLIQYYNGEERAKGNILERFSAQQFPDLHSELNLSSLELGDSALYFCASSVAAGGGQGGTEAFFGQGTRLTVV.

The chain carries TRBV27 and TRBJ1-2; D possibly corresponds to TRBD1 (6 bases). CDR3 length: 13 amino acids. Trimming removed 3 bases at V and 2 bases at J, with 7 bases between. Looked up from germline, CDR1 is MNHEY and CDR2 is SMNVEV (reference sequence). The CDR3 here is CASSFGQNYGYTF. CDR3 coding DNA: TGTGCCAGCAGTTTTGGACAGAACTATGGCTACACCTTC.

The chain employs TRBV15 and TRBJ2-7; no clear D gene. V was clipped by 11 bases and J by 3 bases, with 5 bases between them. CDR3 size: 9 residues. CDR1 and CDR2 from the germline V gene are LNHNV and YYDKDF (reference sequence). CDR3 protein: CAAFYEQYF. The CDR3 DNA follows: TGTGCCGCGTTCTACGAGCAGTACTTC.

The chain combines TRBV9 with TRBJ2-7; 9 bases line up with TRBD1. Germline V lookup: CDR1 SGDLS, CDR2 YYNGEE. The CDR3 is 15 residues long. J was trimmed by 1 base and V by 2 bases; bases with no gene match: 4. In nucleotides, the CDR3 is TGTGCCAGCAGCGTCACCGGGACAGGGTCCTACGAGCAGTACTTC. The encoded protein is CASSVTGTGSYEQYF. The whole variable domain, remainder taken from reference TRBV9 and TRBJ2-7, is DSGVTQTPKHLITATGQRVTLRCSPRSGDLSVYWYQQSLDQGLQFLIQYYNGEERAKGNILERFSAQQFPDLHSELNLSSLELGDSALYFCASSVTGTGSYEQYFGPGTRLTVT.

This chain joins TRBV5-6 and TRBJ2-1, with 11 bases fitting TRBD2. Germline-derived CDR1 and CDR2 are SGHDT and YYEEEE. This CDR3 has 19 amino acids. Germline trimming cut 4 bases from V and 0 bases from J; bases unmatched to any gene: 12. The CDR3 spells CASSQTSGKRSTSYNEQFF. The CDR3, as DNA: TGTGCCAGCAGCCAGACTAGCGGGAAGAGGTCAACCTCCTACAATGAGCAGTTCTTC.

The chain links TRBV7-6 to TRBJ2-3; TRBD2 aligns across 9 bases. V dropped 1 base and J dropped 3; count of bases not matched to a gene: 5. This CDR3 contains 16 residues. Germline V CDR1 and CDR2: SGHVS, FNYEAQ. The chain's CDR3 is CASSLGSSGTTDTQYF. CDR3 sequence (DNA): TGTGCCAGCAGCTTAGGGTCTAGCGGGACAACAGATACGCAGTATTTT.

The CDR3 spells CASSLYPDTQYF. CDR3 coding DNA: TGTGCCAGCAGCTTGTACCCAGATACGCAGTATTTT. The gene calls are TRBV11-2 and TRBJ2-3; D unclear. CDR3 length equals 12 residues. Per germline, CDR1 SGHAT and CDR2 FQNNGV. V dropped 3 bases and J dropped 4 bases, with 5 bases sitting between them.

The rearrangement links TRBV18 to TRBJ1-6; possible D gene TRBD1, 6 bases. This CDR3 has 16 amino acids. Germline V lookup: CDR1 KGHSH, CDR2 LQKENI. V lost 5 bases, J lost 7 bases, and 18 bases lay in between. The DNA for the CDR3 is TGTGCCAGCTCAGCGCGGACAGCCCTCGGGAATTCACCCCTCCACTTT. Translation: CASSARTALGNSPLHF.

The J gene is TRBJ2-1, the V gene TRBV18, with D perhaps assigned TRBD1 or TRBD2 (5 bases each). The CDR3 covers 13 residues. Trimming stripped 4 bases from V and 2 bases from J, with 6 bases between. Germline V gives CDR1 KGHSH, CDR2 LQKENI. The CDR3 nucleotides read TGTGCCAGCTCACAGGGACCCTACAATGAGCAGTTCTTC. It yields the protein CASSQGPYNEQFF.

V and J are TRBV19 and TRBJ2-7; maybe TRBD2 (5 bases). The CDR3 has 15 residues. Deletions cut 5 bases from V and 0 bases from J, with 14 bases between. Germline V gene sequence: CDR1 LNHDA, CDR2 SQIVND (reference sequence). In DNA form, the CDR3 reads TGTGCCAGTAGTCAAGGAGGTTCTTCCTCCTACGAGCAGTACTTC. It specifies CASSQGGSSSYEQYF.

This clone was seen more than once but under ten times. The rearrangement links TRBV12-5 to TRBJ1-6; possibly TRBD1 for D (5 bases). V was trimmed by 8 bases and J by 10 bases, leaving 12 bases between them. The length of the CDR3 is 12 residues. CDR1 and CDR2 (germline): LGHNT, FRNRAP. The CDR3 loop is CASWDLGSPLHF. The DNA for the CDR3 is TGTGCTAGTTGGGACTTGGGGTCACCCCTCCACTTT.

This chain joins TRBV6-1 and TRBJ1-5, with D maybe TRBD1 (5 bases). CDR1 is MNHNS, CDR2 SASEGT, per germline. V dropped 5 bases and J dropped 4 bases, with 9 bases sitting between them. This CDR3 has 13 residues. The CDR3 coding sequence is TGTGCCAGCAGTACCCAGGGAAATCAGCCCCAGCATTTT. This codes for CASSTQGNQPQHF.

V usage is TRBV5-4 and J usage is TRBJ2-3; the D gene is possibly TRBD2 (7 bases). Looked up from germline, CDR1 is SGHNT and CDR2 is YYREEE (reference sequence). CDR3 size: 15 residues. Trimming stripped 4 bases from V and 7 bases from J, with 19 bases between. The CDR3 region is CASSRGGTPPYTQYF. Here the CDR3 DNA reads TGTGCCAGCAGCAGGGGGGGGACTCCTCCCTATACGCAGTATTTT.

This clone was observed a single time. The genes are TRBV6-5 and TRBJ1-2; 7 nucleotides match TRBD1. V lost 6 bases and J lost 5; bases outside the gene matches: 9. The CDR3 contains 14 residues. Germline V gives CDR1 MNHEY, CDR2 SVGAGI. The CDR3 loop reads CASRGSGTAYGYTF. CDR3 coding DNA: TGTGCCAGCAGGGGATCCGGGACAGCTTATGGCTACACCTTC.

CDR3 in DNA: TGTGCCAGTACCTCCGGACTAGCGAGTGGGGAGCTGTTTTTT. Protein product: CASTSGLASGELFF. The chain is built from TRBV19 and TRBJ2-2, with 9 bases matching TRBD2. The CDR3 covers 14 residues. Germline CDR1 and CDR2: LNHDA and SQIVND (reference sequence). The J segment lost 8 bases and the V segment lost 7 bases, leaving 8 bases of the junction unmatched.

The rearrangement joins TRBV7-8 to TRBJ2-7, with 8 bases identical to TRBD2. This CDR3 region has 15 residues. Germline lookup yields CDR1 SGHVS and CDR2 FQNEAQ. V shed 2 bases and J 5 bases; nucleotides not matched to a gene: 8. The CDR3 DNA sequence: TGTGCCAGCAGCTTACTAAGCGGGAGCCGAAACGAGCAGTACTTC. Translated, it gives CASSLLSGSRNEQYF. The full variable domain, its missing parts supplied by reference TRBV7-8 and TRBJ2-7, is GAGVSQSPRYKVAKRGQDVALRCDPISGHVSLFWYQQALGQGPEFLTYFQNEAQLDKSGLPSDRFFAERPEGSVSTLKIQRTQQEDSAVYLCASSLLSGSRNEQYFGPGTRLTVT.

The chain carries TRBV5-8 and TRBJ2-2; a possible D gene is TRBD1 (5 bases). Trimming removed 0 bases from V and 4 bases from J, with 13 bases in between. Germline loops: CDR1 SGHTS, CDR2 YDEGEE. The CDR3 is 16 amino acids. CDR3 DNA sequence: TGTGCCAGCAGCTTGGATTCCGGACATCCCACCGGGGAGCTGTTTTTT. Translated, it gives CASSLDSGHPTGELFF.

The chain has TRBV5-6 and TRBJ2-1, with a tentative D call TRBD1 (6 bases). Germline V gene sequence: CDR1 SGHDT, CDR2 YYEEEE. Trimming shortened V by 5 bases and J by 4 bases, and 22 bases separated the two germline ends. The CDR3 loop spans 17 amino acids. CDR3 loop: CASSSDRVGIEYNEQFF. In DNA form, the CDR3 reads TGTGCCAGCAGTTCGGACAGAGTTGGTATCGAGTACAATGAGCAGTTCTTC.

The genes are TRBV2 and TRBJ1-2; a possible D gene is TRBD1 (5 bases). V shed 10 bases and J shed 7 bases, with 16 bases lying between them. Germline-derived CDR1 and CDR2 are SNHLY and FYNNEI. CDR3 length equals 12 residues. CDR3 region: CATSEEGFGYTF. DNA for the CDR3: TGTGCCACCTCAGAGGAGGGGTTTGGCTACACCTTC.

CDR3 in DNA: TGTGCCAGCAGTAAACAGGGTTCCACTGAAGCTTTCTTT. Protein product: CASSKQGSTEAFF. This chain uses TRBV6-6 with TRBJ1-1; D is possibly TRBD1 (6 bases). CDR1 is MNHNY and CDR2 is SVGAGI in the germline V gene (reference sequence). Trimming took 5 bases from V and 4 from J, leaving 11 bases between them. The CDR3 contains 13 residues.

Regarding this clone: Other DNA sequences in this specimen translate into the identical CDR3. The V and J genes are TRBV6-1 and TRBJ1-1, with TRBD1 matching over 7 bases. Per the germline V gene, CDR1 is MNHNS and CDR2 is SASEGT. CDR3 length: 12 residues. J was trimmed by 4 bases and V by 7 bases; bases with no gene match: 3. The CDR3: CASKSGGTEAFF. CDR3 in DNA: TGTGCCAGCAAGTCAGGGGGCACTGAAGCTTTCTTT.

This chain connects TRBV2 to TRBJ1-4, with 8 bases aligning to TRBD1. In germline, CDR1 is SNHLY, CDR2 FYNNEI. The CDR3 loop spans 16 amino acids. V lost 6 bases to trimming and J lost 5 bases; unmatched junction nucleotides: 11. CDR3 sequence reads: CASSHPLRGQNEKLFF. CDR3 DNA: TGTGCCAGCAGCCACCCCCTCAGGGGGCAGAATGAAAAACTGTTTTTT.

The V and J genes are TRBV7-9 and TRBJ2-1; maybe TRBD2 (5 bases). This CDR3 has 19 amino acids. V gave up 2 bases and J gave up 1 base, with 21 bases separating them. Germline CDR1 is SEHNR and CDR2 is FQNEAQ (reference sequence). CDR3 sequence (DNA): TGTGCCAGCAGCTTATCGGCGGGTACCCAAGAAAGATCCTACAATGAGCAGTTCTTC. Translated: CASSLSAGTQERSYNEQFF.

The CDR3 sequence: CASTPGWGYTIYF. The CDR3 nucleotides are TGTGCCAGCACCCCGGGTTGGGGTTACACCATATATTTT. The chain carries TRBV6-5 and TRBJ1-3; D is uncertain. V gave up 7 bases and J gave up 8 bases, with 15 bases separating them. Germline-derived CDR1 and CDR2 are MNHEY and SVGAGI. CDR3 length equals 13 residues.

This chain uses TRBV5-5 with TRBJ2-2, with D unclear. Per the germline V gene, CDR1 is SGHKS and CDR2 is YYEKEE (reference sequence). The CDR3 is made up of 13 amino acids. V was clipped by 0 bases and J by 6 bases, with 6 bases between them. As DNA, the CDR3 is TGTGCCAGCAGCTTGGCGGCTTCCGGGGAGCTGTTTTTT. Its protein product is CASSLAASGELFF.

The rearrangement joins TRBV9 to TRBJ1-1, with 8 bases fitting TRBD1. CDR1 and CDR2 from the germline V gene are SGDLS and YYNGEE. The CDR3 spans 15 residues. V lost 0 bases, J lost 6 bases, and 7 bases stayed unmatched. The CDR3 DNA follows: TGTGCCAGCAGCGTAGAGGCAGGGGGCGTCTCTGAAGCTTTCTTT. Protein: CASSVEAGGVSEAFF.

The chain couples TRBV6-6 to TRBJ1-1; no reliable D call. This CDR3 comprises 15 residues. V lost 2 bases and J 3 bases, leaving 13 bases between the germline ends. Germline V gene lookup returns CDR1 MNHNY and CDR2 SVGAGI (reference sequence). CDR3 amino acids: CASSYGPRVDTEAFF. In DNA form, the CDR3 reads TGTGCCAGCAGTTACGGGCCGAGGGTAGACACTGAAGCTTTCTTT.

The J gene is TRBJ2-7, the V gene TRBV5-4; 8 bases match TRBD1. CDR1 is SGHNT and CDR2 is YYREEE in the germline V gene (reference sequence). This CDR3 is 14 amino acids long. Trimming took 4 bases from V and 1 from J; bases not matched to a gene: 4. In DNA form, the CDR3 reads TGTGCCAGCAGCCAACAGGGGGGATCCTACGAGCAGTACTTC. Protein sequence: CASSQQGGSYEQYF.

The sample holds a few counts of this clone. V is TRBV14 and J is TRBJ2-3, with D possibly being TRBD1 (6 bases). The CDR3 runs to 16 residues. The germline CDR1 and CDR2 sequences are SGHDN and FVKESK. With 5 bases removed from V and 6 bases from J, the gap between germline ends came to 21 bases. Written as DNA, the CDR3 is TGTGCCAGCAGCACTAAAATCCAGGGGCCCAGGGATACGCAGTATTTT. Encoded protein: CASSTKIQGPRDTQYF.

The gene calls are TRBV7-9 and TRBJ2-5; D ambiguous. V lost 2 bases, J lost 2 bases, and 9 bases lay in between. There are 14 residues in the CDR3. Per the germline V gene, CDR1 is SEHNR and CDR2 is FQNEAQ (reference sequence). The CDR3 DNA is TGTGCCAGCAGCTTAAGGGCGGCTCAAGAGACCCAGTACTTC. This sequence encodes CASSLRAAQETQYF.